The source of this T cell receptor beta chain is a study of shared clonotypes between healthy human individuals. About this clone: Its antigen remains unknown.

The method was immunoSEQ multiplex PCR; TCRdb's version includes in-frame clones alone and lacks a portion of them. The table lists some 1 million clones, under 80% of them singletons. Whole-study results and caveats: Among donors, sharing of clonotypes was expected to be affected by sequencing depth. Shared clonotypes: about 4.6% naive CD4, around 4% naive CD8, 2.3% memory CD4, 0.4% memory CD8. Few donors limited the genetic and exposure-history diversity represented.

Germline V gene sequence: CDR1 GTSNPN, CDR2 SVGIG (reference sequence). Trimming left V 4 bases short and J 0 bases short, with 18 bases between. The length of the CDR3 is 16 residues. The sample was memory CD4+ T cells sorted from blood. Subset described: CD45RA-negative fraction. The clonotype comes from a man aged 18 to 30 in good health. V and J are TRBV30 and TRBJ1-1; D possibly corresponds to TRBD1 (6 bases). The CDR3 DNA follows: TGTGCCTGGATGAAACAGGGCCTTCCCCTGAACACTGAAGCTTTCTTT. It translates to CAWMKQGLPLNTEAFF.